The text below deals with one T cell receptor beta chain. Trimming cost V 2 bases and J 2 bases, with 12 bases left between them. Germline lookup yields CDR1 LNHDA and CDR2 SQIVND (reference sequence). This CDR3 spans 15 amino acids. These data come from a study of blood T cell repertoires in COVID-19. On the study more broadly: T cells, B-cell-depleted T cells, or PBMCs supplied cDNA or gDNA.

Here immunoSEQ multiplex PCR was the method, and the copy in TCRdb shows in-frame clones only, minus some. The data contain 130,000 to 150,000 clones, around 87% of them singletons. The clonotype originates from a man aged 45-60 years who had recovered from COVID-19. The specimen sequenced was peripheral blood. The gene calls are TRBV19 and TRBJ1-1; D remains unclear. CDR3 bases: TGTGCCAGTAGTATACGGTTGCGACATAACACTGAAGCTTTCTTT. Encoded protein: CASSIRLRHNTEAFF. The entire variable domain, with the rest obtained from reference TRBV19 and TRBJ1-1, is as follows: DGGITQSPKYLFRKEGQNVTLSCEQNLNHDAMYWYRQDPGQGLRLIYYSQIVNDFQKGDIAEGYSVSREKKESFPLTVTSAQKNPTAFYLCASSIRLRHNTEAFFGQGTRLTVV.